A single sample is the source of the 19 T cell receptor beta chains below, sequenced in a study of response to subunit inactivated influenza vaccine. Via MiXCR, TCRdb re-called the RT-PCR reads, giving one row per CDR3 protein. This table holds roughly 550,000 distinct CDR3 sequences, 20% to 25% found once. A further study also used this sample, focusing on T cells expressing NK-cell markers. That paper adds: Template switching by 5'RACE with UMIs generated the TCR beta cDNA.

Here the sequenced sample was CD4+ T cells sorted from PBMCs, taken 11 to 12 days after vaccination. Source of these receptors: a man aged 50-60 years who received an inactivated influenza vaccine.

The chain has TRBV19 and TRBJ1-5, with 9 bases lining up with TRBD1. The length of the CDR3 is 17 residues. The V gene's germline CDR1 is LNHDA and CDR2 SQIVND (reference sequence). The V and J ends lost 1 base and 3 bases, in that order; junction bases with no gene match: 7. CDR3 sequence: CASSIVWGQGLNQPQHF. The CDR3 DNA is TGTGCCAGTAGTATAGTCTGGGGACAGGGACTCAATCAGCCCCAGCATTTT.

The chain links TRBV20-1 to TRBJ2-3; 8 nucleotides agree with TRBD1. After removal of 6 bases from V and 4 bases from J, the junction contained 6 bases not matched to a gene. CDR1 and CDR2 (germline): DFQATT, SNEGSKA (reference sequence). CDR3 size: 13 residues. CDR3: CSARQGIADTQYF. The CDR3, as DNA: TGCAGTGCCCGACAGGGGATTGCAGATACGCAGTATTTT.

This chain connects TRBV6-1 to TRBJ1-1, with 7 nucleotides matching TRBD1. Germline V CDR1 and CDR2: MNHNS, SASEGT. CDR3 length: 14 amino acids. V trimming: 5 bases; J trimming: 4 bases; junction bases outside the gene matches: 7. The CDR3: CASSINRGGTEAFF. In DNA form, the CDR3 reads TGTGCCAGCAGTATAAACAGGGGTGGCACTGAAGCTTTCTTT.

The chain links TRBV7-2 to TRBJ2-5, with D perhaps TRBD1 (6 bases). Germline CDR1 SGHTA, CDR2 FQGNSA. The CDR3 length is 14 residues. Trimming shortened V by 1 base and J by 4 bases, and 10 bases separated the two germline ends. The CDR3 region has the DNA TGTGCCAGCAGCTTAGGGGCAGGGGTAGAGACCCAGTACTTC. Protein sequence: CASSLGAGVETQYF.

The CDR3 sequence: CASSVYRGQAYEQYF. The DNA of the CDR3 is TGCGCCAGCAGCGTATACAGGGGGCAGGCCTACGAGCAGTACTTC. The chain combines TRBV4-3 with TRBJ2-7, with 9 bases lining up with TRBD1. The CDR3 totals 15 residues. Germline V gene data show CDR1 as LGHNA and CDR2 as YSLEER. V gave up 5 bases and J gave up 2 bases; unmatched junction bases: 7.

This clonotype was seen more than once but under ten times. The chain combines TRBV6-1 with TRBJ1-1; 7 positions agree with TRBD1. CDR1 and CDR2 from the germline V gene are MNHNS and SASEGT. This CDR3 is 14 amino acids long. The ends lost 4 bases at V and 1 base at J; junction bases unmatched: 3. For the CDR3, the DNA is TGTGCCAGCAGTGCCCCAGGGGGGAACACTGAAGCTTTCTTT. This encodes CASSAPGGNTEAFF.

For the CDR3, the DNA is TGTGCCACCAGCAGAGATGAAACACGGCGAGAGCAGTACTTC. As protein: CATSRDETRREQYF. J is TRBJ2-7 and V is TRBV15; D ambiguous. Per the germline V gene, CDR1 is LNHNV and CDR2 is YYDKDF (reference sequence). The CDR3 runs to 14 residues. Trimming left V 0 bases short and J 7 bases short, with 13 bases between.

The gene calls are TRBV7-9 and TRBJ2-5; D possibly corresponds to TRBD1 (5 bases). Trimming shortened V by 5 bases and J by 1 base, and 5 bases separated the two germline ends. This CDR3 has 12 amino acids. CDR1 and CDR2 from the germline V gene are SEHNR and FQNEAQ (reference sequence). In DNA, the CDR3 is TGTGCCAGCAGCCAGGGCCAAGAGACCCAGTACTTC. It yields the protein CASSQGQETQYF.

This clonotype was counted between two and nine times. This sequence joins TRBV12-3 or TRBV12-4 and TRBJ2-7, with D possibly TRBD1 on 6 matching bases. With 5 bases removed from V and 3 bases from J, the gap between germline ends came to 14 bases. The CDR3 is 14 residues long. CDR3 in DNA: TGTGCCAGCAGTCCTGGGACATCTCTCTACGAGCAGTACTTC. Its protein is CASSPGTSLYEQYF.

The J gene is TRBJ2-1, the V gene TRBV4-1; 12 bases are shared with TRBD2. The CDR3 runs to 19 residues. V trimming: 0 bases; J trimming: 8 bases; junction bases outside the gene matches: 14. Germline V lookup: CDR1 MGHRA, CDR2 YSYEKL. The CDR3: CASSQEAGFTSGRKDEQFF. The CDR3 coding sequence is TGCGCCAGCAGCCAAGAAGCGGGGTTTACTAGCGGGAGGAAGGATGAGCAGTTCTTC.

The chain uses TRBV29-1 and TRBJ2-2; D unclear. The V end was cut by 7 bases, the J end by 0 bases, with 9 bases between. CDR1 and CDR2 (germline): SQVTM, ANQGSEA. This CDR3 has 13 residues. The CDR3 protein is CSARFANTGELFF. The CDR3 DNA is TGCAGCGCGCGATTCGCGAACACCGGGGAGCTGTTTTTT.

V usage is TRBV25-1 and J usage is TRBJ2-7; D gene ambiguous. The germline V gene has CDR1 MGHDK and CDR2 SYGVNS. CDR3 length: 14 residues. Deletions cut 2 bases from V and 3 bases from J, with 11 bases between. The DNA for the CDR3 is TGTGCCAGCAGTGAACACAAACCGGGCTACGAGCAGTACTTC. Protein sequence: CASSEHKPGYEQYF.

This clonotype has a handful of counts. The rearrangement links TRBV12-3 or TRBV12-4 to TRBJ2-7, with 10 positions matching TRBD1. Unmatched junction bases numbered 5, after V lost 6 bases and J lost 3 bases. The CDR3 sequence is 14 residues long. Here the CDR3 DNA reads TGTGCCAGCAGCCACGGACAGGGGGGCTACGAGCAGTACTTC. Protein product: CASSHGQGGYEQYF.

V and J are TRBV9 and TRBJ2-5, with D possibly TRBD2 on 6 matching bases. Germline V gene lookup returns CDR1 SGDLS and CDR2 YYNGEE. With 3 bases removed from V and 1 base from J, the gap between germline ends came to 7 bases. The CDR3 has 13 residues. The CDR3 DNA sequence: TGTGCCAGCAGCGCGCGGGGCCAAGAGACCCAGTACTTC. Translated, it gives CASSARGQETQYF.

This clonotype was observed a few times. The CDR3 loop reads CASSPGAADVNQPQHF. The CDR3 region has the DNA TGTGCCAGCAGCCCCGGAGCGGCCGATGTCAATCAGCCCCAGCATTTT. The chain couples TRBV7-2 to TRBJ1-5; D unresolved. Trimming shortened V by 5 bases and J by 3 bases, and 17 bases separated the two germline ends. Germline V gene sequence: CDR1 SGHTA, CDR2 FQGNSA. This CDR3 has 16 residues.

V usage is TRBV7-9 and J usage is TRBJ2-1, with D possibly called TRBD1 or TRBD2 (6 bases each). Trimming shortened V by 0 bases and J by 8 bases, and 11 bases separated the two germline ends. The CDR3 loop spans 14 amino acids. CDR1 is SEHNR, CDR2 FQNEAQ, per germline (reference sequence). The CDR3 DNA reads TGTGCCAGCAGCTTAGCGGGGGGCGGGGATGAGCAGTTCTTC. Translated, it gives CASSLAGGGDEQFF.

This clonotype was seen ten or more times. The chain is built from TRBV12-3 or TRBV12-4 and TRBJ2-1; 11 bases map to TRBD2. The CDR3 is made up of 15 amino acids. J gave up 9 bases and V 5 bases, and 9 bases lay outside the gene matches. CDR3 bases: TGTGCCAGCAGTCCTACTAGCGGGAGTTTCGGTGAGCAGTTCTTC. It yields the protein CASSPTSGSFGEQFF.

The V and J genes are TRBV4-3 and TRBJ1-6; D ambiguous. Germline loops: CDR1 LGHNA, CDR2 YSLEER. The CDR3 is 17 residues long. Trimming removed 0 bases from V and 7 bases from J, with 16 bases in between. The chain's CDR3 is CASSQEYTGLTNSPLHF. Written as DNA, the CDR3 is TGCGCCAGCAGCCAAGAATACACCGGGTTGACGAATTCACCCCTCCACTTT.

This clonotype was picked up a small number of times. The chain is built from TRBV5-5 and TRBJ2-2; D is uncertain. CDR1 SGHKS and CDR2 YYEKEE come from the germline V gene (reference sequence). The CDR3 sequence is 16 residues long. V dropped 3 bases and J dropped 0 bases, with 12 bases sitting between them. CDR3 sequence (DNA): TGTGCCAGCAGCTCGACTGGAAGACCGAACACCGGGGAGCTGTTTTTT. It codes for CASSSTGRPNTGELFF.